These 12 T cell receptor beta chains were all obtained from the same sample, sequenced in a study of shared clonotypes between healthy human individuals. Profiling relied on immunoSEQ multiplex PCR, and the TCRdb table lists in-frame clones only, not all of them. The profile shows 450,000 to 500,000 clones, 79% of them singletons. Material: PBMCs. Every receptor here comes from a woman aged 40-49 years in good health. Some clones in this sample may be carry-over from other donors' samples.

This chain uses TRBV5-6 with TRBJ2-3, with D unclear. The CDR3 totals 14 residues. CDR1 is SGHDT, CDR2 YYEEEE, per germline. V was cut by 5 bases and J by 2 bases, with 12 bases left in between. CDR3 protein: CASRETPNTDTQYF. For the CDR3, the DNA is TGTGCCAGCAGGGAGACTCCAAACACAGATACGCAGTATTTT.

The chain links TRBV30 to TRBJ2-5; no definite D call. Per germline, CDR1 GTSNPN and CDR2 SVGIG (reference sequence). Trimming shortened V by 3 bases and J by 2 bases, and 7 bases separated the two germline ends. The CDR3 sequence is 12 residues long. CDR3 nucleotides: TGTGCCTGGAGGTGGGCTCAAGAGACCCAGTACTTC. It yields the protein CAWRWAQETQYF. The full variable domain, rest sourced from reference TRBV30 and TRBJ2-5, is SQTIHQWPATLVQPVGSPLSLECTVEGTSNPNLYWYRQAAGRGLQLLFYSVGIGQISSEVPQNLSASRPQDRQFILSSKKLLLSDSGFYLCAWRWAQETQYFGPGTRLLVL.

This clone was observed a few times. The chain employs TRBV30 and TRBJ1-5, with D uncertain. Trimming shortened V by 0 bases and J by 5 bases, and 8 bases separated the two germline ends. CDR1 is GTSNPN and CDR2 is SVGIG in the germline V gene (reference sequence). The CDR3 runs 13 residues. The CDR3 DNA sequence: TGTGCCTGGAGTGTACGCGGGGATCAGCCCCAGCATTTT. It codes for CAWSVRGDQPQHF.

The CDR3 protein is CASSLRGDTEAFF. The DNA of the CDR3 is TGTGCCAGCAGCTTAAGGGGTGACACTGAAGCTTTCTTT. The chain uses TRBV11-2 and TRBJ1-1, with D perhaps matching TRBD1 (5 bases). CDR1 is SGHAT, CDR2 FQNNGV, per germline. Deletions cut 2 bases from V and 3 bases from J, with 7 bases between. CDR3 length equals 13 residues.

The J gene is TRBJ2-7, the V gene TRBV27; D possibly corresponds to TRBD2 (6 bases). Germline lookup yields CDR1 MNHEY and CDR2 SMNVEV (reference sequence). V dropped 5 bases and J dropped 5 bases, with 19 bases sitting between them. The CDR3 runs to 15 residues. The CDR3 region is CASSEVGSGRNEQYF. The DNA for the CDR3 is TGTGCCAGCAGTGAGGTCGGTAGCGGAAGAAACGAGCAGTACTTC.

The chain links TRBV5-4 to TRBJ1-5; D perhaps matches TRBD1 (6 bases). CDR1 SGHNT and CDR2 YYREEE come from the germline V gene (reference sequence). The CDR3 has 15 residues. Trimming pared 4 bases from V and 4 bases from J, leaving 15 bases between. CDR3 amino acids: CASSDGRGGNQPQHF. CDR3 DNA sequence: TGTGCCAGCAGCGACGGCAGGGGAGGGAATCAGCCCCAGCATTTT. Filled out from reference TRBV5-4 and TRBJ1-5, the complete variable domain reads ETGVTQSPTHLIKTRGQQVTLRCSSQSGHNTVSWYQQALGQGPQFIFQYYREEENGRGNFPPRFSGLQFPNYSSELNVNALELDDSALYLCASSDGRGGNQPQHFGDGTRLSIL.

The chain has TRBV4-1 and TRBJ2-3; 8 bases align to TRBD1. V shed 2 bases, J shed 3 bases, and the junction held 7 bases outside the gene matches. Germline assignment: CDR1 MGHRA and CDR2 YSYEKL. This CDR3 has 16 amino acids. The CDR3 is CASSQRGQDRTDTQYF. CDR3 DNA: TGCGCCAGCAGCCAACGGGGACAGGACAGGACAGATACGCAGTATTTT.

The rearrangement joins TRBV5-1 to TRBJ2-5, with 9 bases identical to TRBD2. Per germline, CDR1 SGHRS and CDR2 YFSETQ. V dropped 4 bases and J dropped 4; count of bases not matched to a gene: 8. The CDR3 covers 15 residues. CDR3: CASSPEGTSPETQYF. CDR3 nucleotides: TGCGCCAGCAGCCCGGAAGGGACTAGCCCAGAGACCCAGTACTTC.

The V call is TRBV6-1, the J call TRBJ2-7; 7 bases match TRBD1. V trimming: 7 bases; J trimming: 6 bases; junction bases outside the gene matches: 12. Germline CDR1 and CDR2: MNHNS and SASEGT. CDR3 size: 14 residues. The CDR3 here is CASKNVQGPSEQYF. Here the CDR3 DNA reads TGTGCCAGCAAAAACGTACAGGGGCCGTCCGAGCAGTACTTC.

V usage is TRBV9 and J usage is TRBJ2-3, with D uncertain. The V end was cut by 0 bases, the J end by 2 bases, with 7 bases between. The CDR3 is 14 residues long. The germline V gene encodes CDR1 SGDLS and CDR2 YYNGEE. The DNA for the CDR3 is TGTGCCAGCAGCGTAGGGCACGACACAGATACGCAGTATTTT. Its translation is CASSVGHDTDTQYF.

On this clone itself: A read error may explain this, as a much larger clone is one base away. The chain combines TRBV29-1 with TRBJ1-1; TRBD1 might be the D (5 bases). Germline values: CDR1 SQVTM, CDR2 ANQGSEA. The length of the CDR3 is 11 residues. In DNA form, the CDR3 reads TGCAGCGTTTCAGGGACCACTGAAGCTCTCTTT. Residues: CSVSGTTEALF.

The V call is TRBV5-6, the J call TRBJ2-7; D may be TRBD1 (6 bases). Trimming removed 9 bases at V and 2 bases at J, with 21 bases between. Germline-derived CDR1 and CDR2 are SGHDT and YYEEEE. CDR3 size: 15 residues. The CDR3 DNA reads TGTGCCAACTTCTTCACAGGGTTTCTCCCCTACGAGCAGTACTTC. Translated: CANFFTGFLPYEQYF.